Detailed here is one TCR beta chain. Original data processing: Reference gene primer amplification gave estimated nucleated cell counts. The method was immunoSEQ multiplex PCR; TCRdb's version includes in-frame clones alone and lacks a portion of them. The DNA was the basis for D and trimming; V, J and clone size are from that table. The repertoire consists of roughly 220,000 clones, with roughly 90% occurring once and the leading ten covering less than 4.5%. The source of the sample is a study of blood T cell repertoires in COVID-19. Background on the study: Donors in the United States, Italy and Spain gave samples during acute or convalescent COVID-19.

The participants were between 18 and 89 years old and came from 24 US areas. In assigning cohorts, the study relied on participant-reported clinical history. The CDR3 consists of 14 residues. Germline CDR1 reads SGHDT; CDR2 reads YYEEEE. V was pared by 3 bases and J by 3 bases, with 13 bases between. The rearrangement joins TRBV5-6 to TRBJ2-7; D not resolved. This receptor was identified in a woman in her thirties or forties with acute COVID-19. Sequencing was done on a sample of PBMCs or T cells enriched from blood (not recorded which). The CDR3 bases are TGTGCCAGCAGCTCCTGGCCAGGCATCTACGAGCAGTACTTC. It translates to CASSSWPGIYEQYF.